What follows is one T cell receptor (beta chain) and its context. Its target is not known. A read error may account for a junction end that differs from germline. It was a multiplex PCR that amplified TCR beta CDR3, with 32 V and 13 J primers. A single record per CDR3 protein comes from TCRdb applying MiXCR to the multiplex PCR reads. This table holds approximately 20,000 distinct CDR3 sequences, around 26% found once. This sample was taken from a study of immune heterogeneity within non-small cell lung tumors. Whole-study findings and limits: Tumor sites in a patient shared identical dominant CDR3 beta clonotypes and also carried site-unique high-frequency clones.

The germline CDR1 and CDR2 sequences are MNHEY and SMNVEV (reference sequence). This CDR3 has 14 amino acids. The template consisted of bulk tumor genomic DNA, with 600 ng used per sample. Several biopsies were spaced far apart within each primary tumor and obtained as surgery took place. It was patients with untreated, newly diagnosed non-small cell lung cancer who underwent curative surgery. The source material was lung tumor tissue. This TCR derives from a man aged 35 to 55 with non-small cell lung cancer. V gene TRBV27 combines with J gene TRBJ2-5, with 7 nucleotides matching TRBD2. The chain's CDR3 is CDSSGTLNQETQYF. The CDR3 DNA follows: TGTGACAGCAGCGGGACCCTGAACCAAGAGACCCAGTACTTC.